This T cell receptor (beta chain) was profiled in a study of T cells in localized non-small cell lung cancer. V was pared by 6 bases and J by 1 base, with 10 bases between. This CDR3 contains 14 residues. Germline V gene sequence: CDR1 SNHLY, CDR2 FYNNEI. Study conclusions and caveats: Tumor trailed uninvolved adjacent lung in T cell clonality, which peaked there. Sequence data derive from only one tumor region, so heterogeneity remains possible.

The data were produced by immunoSEQ multiplex PCR, yet TCRdb's version contains in-frame clones alone and is incomplete. The data contain approximately 33,000 clones, around 94% of them singletons. As regards this clone: What it binds is not known.

The sequencing used peripheral blood, collected before any cancer treatment. This chain links TRBV2 with TRBJ1-5; D gene unclear. The sequence was collected from an older female donor with stage I lung adenocarcinoma. CDR3 loop: CASSPGVSNQPQHF. The CDR3 DNA follows: TGTGCCAGCAGCCCCGGGGTAAGCAATCAGCCCCAGCATTTT. The full variable domain, completed using reference TRBV2 and TRBJ1-5, is EPEVTQTPSHQVTQMGQEVILRCVPISNHLYFYWYRQILGQKVEFLVSFYNNEISEKSEIFDDQFSVERPDGSNFTLKIRSTKLEDSAMYFCASSPGVSNQPQHFGDGTRLSIL.